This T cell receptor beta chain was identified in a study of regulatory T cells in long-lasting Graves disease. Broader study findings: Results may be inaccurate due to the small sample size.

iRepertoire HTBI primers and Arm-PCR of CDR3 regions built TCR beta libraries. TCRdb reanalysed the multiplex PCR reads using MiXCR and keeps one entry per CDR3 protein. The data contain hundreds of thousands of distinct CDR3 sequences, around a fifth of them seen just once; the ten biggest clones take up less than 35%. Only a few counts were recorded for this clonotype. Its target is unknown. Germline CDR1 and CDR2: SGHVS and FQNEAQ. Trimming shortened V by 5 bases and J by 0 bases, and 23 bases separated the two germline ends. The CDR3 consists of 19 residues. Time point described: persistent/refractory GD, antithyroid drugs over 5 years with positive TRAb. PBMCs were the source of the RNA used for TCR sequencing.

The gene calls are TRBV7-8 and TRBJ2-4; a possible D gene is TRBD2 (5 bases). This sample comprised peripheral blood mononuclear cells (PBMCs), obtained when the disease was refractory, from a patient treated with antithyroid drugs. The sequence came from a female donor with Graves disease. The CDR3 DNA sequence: TGTGCCAGCAGCACCGATCCGGGGTCCACAACCCTAGCCAAAAACATTCAGTACTTC. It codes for CASSTDPGSTTLAKNIQYF.